The 20 T cell receptor beta chains presented below share a single source sample, sequenced in a study of radiotherapy plus CTLA-4 blockade in lung cancer. TCRdb keeps only in-frame clones here, not all; method: immunoSEQ multiplex PCR. The table includes tens of thousands of clones, more than 70% detected once. The sequenced sample was peripheral blood, obtained from a patient treated with radiotherapy plus ipilimumab. These receptor sequences come from a human donor with non-small cell lung cancer whose response to radiotherapy plus ipilimumab could not be evaluated.

As to this clone: Mismatch with germline at one junction end may stem from a read error. This chain links TRBV7-9 with TRBJ1-1; 7 bases are a match to TRBD1. Germline loops: CDR1 SEHNR, CDR2 FQNEAQ (reference sequence). CDR3 length: 13 residues. This CDR3 reads CANSGTVNTEAFF. The CDR3 bases are TGTGCCAACAGCGGGACAGTCAACACTGAAGCTTTCTTT. The full variable domain, its missing parts supplied by reference TRBV7-9 and TRBJ1-1, is DTGVSQNPRHKITKRGQNVTFRCDPISEHNRLYWYRQTLGQGPEFLTYFQNEAQLEKSRLLSDRFSAERPKGSFSTLEIQRTEQGDSAMYLCANSGTVNTEAFFGQGTRLTVV.

This clone has a handful of counts. The chain has TRBV7-9 and TRBJ2-7; 9 bases are a match to TRBD1. The V gene's germline CDR1 is SEHNR and CDR2 FQNEAQ (reference sequence). The CDR3 has 16 residues. V shed 4 bases, J shed 7 bases, and the junction held 14 bases outside the gene matches. The CDR3: CASSSRTGTGLSEQYF. The CDR3 DNA reads as TGTGCCAGCAGCTCAAGGACGGGGACAGGGCTAAGTGAGCAGTACTTC.

This chain links TRBV7-8 with TRBJ2-7; unclear D gene. CDR3 length: 16 amino acids. The germline V gene encodes CDR1 SGHVS and CDR2 FQNEAQ. The germline V and J ends were trimmed by 5 bases and 0 bases, with 17 bases remaining between them. In DNA, the CDR3 is TGTGCCAGCAGCCGCTCACGACTGGTGAGCTCCTACGAGCAGTACTTC. It specifies CASSRSRLVSSYEQYF.

This clone showed up just a few times. The chain uses TRBV30 and TRBJ1-6; 7 bases fit TRBD1. The CDR3 loop spans 13 amino acids. The germline gives CDR1 GTSNPN, CDR2 SVGIG (reference sequence). Losses at the gene ends were 5 bases for V and 7 bases for J; bases not matched to a gene: 5. DNA of the CDR3: TGTGCCTGGGCGACAGGGTTGAATTCACCCCTCCACTTT. This sequence encodes CAWATGLNSPLHF.

This rearrangement joins TRBV6-1 to TRBJ1-1, with TRBD1 matching over 7 bases. V dropped 6 bases and J dropped 3; count of bases not matched to a gene: 10. Germline values: CDR1 MNHNS, CDR2 SASEGT. The CDR3 has 15 residues. The CDR3 coding sequence is TGTGCCAGCAGCCGATCCTATACAGGGGACACTGAAGCTTTCTTT. It translates to CASSRSYTGDTEAFF.

The table lists this clone with a few counts. The V and J genes are TRBV7-2 and TRBJ1-4; TRBD1 matches at 12 bases. The V gene end was trimmed by 8 bases and the J gene end by 10 bases; junction bases not matched to a gene: 5. The CDR3 sequence is 13 residues long. Looked up from germline, CDR1 is SGHTA and CDR2 is FQGNSA. The CDR3 here is CASGGQGARKLFF. CDR3 DNA sequence: TGTGCCAGCGGGGGACAGGGGGCCCGAAAACTGTTTTTT.

This clone was counted only a few times. The V gene is TRBV2, the J gene TRBJ2-7; 9 bases agree with TRBD2. Germline trimming cut 5 bases from V and 2 bases from J; bases unmatched to any gene: 7. CDR1 and CDR2 from the germline V gene are SNHLY and FYNNEI. The CDR3 covers 15 residues. CDR3 in amino acids: CASSSGGGRAYEQYF. DNA of the CDR3: TGTGCCAGCAGTAGCGGGGGCGGGAGGGCCTACGAGCAGTACTTC.

The rearrangement joins TRBV6-1 to TRBJ2-7; 7 nucleotides line up with TRBD1. The CDR3 sequence is 14 residues long. Germline V gives CDR1 MNHNS, CDR2 SASEGT. Germline trimming cut 6 bases from V and 7 bases from J; bases unmatched to any gene: 12. The DNA for the CDR3 is TGTGCCAGCAGCCCGCCAGGGGGAGTAGGGGAGCAGTACTTC. Its protein product is CASSPPGGVGEQYF.

The chain joins TRBV2 to TRBJ2-6; D gene unclear. The germline V and J ends were trimmed by 6 bases and 2 bases, with 14 bases remaining between them. Germline CDR1 is SNHLY and CDR2 is FYNNEI. CDR3 length equals 16 residues. The DNA of the CDR3 is TGTGCCAGCAGATATACAGAATTCGCTGGGGCCAACGTCCTGACTTTC. This translates into CASRYTEFAGANVLTF.

This clone has a handful of counts. V is TRBV7-9 and J is TRBJ2-3; maybe TRBD2 (6 bases). The CDR3 runs 15 residues. Per germline, CDR1 SEHNR and CDR2 FQNEAQ (reference sequence). V dropped 0 bases and J dropped 0 bases, with 7 bases sitting between them. CDR3 nucleotide sequence: TGTGCCAGCAGCTTAGCGGGGACTAGCACAGATACGCAGTATTTT. Protein product: CASSLAGTSTDTQYF.

The chain joins TRBV10-2 to TRBJ2-1; 9 bases fit TRBD2. The CDR3 consists of 14 residues. CDR1 WSHSY and CDR2 SAAADI come from the germline V gene. Unmatched junction bases numbered 1, after V lost 5 bases and J lost 2 bases. The CDR3 is CASSLAGAYNEQFF. The CDR3 nucleotides read TGCGCCAGCAGTTTAGCGGGAGCCTACAATGAGCAGTTCTTC.

In its sample, this clone was seen a few times. The chain combines TRBV2 with TRBJ2-3; 10 bases align to TRBD2. The CDR3 covers 15 residues. V was clipped by 7 bases and J by 3 bases; unmatched bases: 7. Looked up from germline, CDR1 is SNHLY and CDR2 is FYNNEI. CDR3 loop: CASKGGLAETDTQYF. In nucleotides, the CDR3 is TGTGCCAGCAAAGGCGGACTAGCGGAGACAGATACGCAGTATTTT.

This clone turned up a few times. This chain connects TRBV6-6 to TRBJ1-2, with 7 nucleotides matching TRBD1. The CDR3 covers 13 residues. V lost 10 bases, J lost 5 bases, and 10 bases stayed unmatched. In germline, CDR1 is MNHNY, CDR2 SVGAGI (reference sequence). Here the CDR3 DNA reads TGTGCCACCATTCCGGGACAGAGGTATGGCTACACCTTC. This codes for CATIPGQRYGYTF.

The CDR3 loop reads CSVEGDRGDYNEQFF. CDR3 nucleotides: TGCAGCGTTGAGGGCGACAGGGGCGACTACAATGAGCAGTTCTTC. This chain links TRBV29-1 with TRBJ2-1, with 8 bases identical to TRBD1. CDR3 length: 15 amino acids. V was clipped by 3 bases and J by 3 bases; unmatched bases: 7. The germline CDR1 and CDR2 sequences are SQVTM and ANQGSEA.

The chain has TRBV4-2 and TRBJ2-3; 8 nucleotides match TRBD2. The CDR3 consists of 15 residues. Germline V gene lookup returns CDR1 LGHNA and CDR2 YNFKEQ. With V trimmed by 1 base and J by 5 bases, 5 bases remained unmatched. As DNA, the CDR3 is TGTGCCAGCAGCCAAGCGGGGGGGGAGAGAGATACGCAGTATTTT. It specifies CASSQAGGERDTQYF.

The rearrangement joins TRBV4-2 to TRBJ2-7; TRBD1 matches 8 bases. Germline V CDR1 and CDR2: LGHNA, YNFKEQ. The ends lost 5 bases at V and 7 bases at J; junction bases unmatched: 10. CDR3 length: 14 residues. The CDR3 region has the DNA TGTGCCAGCAGCTTGTTCCAGGGGGCAAGGGAGCAGTACTTC. This translates into CASSLFQGAREQYF.

The chain's CDR3 is CASSLGSGRETQYF. The CDR3 coding sequence is TGCGCCAGCAGCTTAGGTAGCGGGAGAGAGACCCAGTACTTC. The chain has TRBV5-1 and TRBJ2-5; TRBD2 agrees at 9 bases. The CDR3 length is 14 residues. The ends lost 2 bases at V and 4 bases at J; junction bases unmatched: 3. Germline CDR1 is SGHRS and CDR2 is YFSETQ.

This clone was detected only a few times. The chain recombines TRBV10-3 with TRBJ2-7, with TRBD2 matching over 16 bases. CDR1 and CDR2 (germline): ENHRY, SYGVKD. This CDR3 has 17 residues. Germline trimming cut 2 bases from V and 4 bases from J; bases unmatched to any gene: 5. CDR3 residues: CAISEGGTSGRAYEQYF. CDR3 in DNA: TGTGCCATCAGTGAGGGCGGGACTAGCGGGAGGGCGTACGAGCAGTACTTC.

The chain links TRBV10-3 to TRBJ2-3; TRBD2 matches 9 bases. The CDR3 totals 14 residues. V shed 5 bases, J shed 2 bases, and the junction held 2 bases outside the gene matches. Germline CDR1 is ENHRY and CDR2 is SYGVKD. The chain's CDR3 is CAISPSGITDTQYF. The DNA of the CDR3 is TGTGCCATCAGTCCTAGCGGGATCACAGATACGCAGTATTTT.

This sequence joins TRBV4-1 and TRBJ2-1; 10 bases agree with TRBD2. In germline, CDR1 is MGHRA, CDR2 YSYEKL. The CDR3 runs 16 residues. V was pared by 2 bases and J by 7 bases, with 8 bases of the junction left unmatched. CDR3 region: CASSQSLAGVKNEQFF. Here the CDR3 DNA reads TGCGCCAGCAGCCAATCCCTAGCGGGAGTGAAGAATGAGCAGTTCTTC.